The source of this T cell receptor (beta chain) is a study of blood T cell repertoires in COVID-19. Study as a whole: Acute-phase and convalescent COVID-19 samples originated in the United States, Italy and Spain. Sources were T cells, B-cell-depleted T cells, or PBMCs; the material itself was cDNA or gDNA.

Germline CDR1 reads SGHDT; CDR2 reads YYEEEE. V was trimmed by 4 bases and J by 8 bases, leaving 19 bases between them. The CDR3 runs to 15 residues. In the original processing: By means of reference gene primer amplification, nucleated cell counts were estimated. This table comes from immunoSEQ multiplex PCR, and its TCRdb copy is limited to in-frame clones, with some not included. That table furnishes V, J and clone size, whereas the DNA furnished D and trimming. The data contain about 190,000 clones, around nine tenths of them singletons. The genes are TRBV5-6 and TRBJ2-1, with D possibly being TRBD2 (7 bases). Sequenced sample: peripheral blood. This TCR was recovered from a woman aged 18-29 years who had recovered from COVID-19. In DNA form, the CDR3 reads TGTGCCAGCAGCACGGGGGGCGGGGGCATCTATGAGCAGTTCTTC. Protein: CASSTGGGGIYEQFF.